This TCR beta chain was captured in a study of tumor-infiltrating lymphocytes in primary liver carcinoma. Findings and limits, study-wide: Tumor top-250-clone fraction significantly exceeded that of blood (p = 0.039). Unsorted bulk processing meant the study did not compare CD4+ and CD8+ repertoires.

Starting material of 500 ng total RNA yielded TCR beta cDNA via a constant-region primer. TCR beta libraries came from three nested multiplex PCR rounds using slightly modified ARM-PCR. Forward primers for TRBV1-TRBV30 and a C-beta reverse primer served the first two PCR rounds, at 10 cycles each. TCRdb ran MiXCR on the multiplex PCR reads and lists one entry per CDR3 protein. Of about 310,000 distinct CDR3 sequences listed, almost 60% are singletons. This clonotype showed up many times. Its cognate antigen is unknown. With 5 bases clipped from V and 5 bases from J, the junction kept 5 bases outside the gene matches. Germline V gene data show CDR1 as SGHAT and CDR2 as FQNNGV. There are 13 residues in the CDR3. It was unsorted whole blood that yielded blood RNA, and germline DNA was also extracted.

The chain joins TRBV11-2 to TRBJ1-1; 7 nucleotides match TRBD1. The sequence was obtained from a woman under 40 with primary liver carcinoma and hepatitis B virus infection. Input material: peripheral blood. The CDR3 loop reads CASSADRVTEAFF. The CDR3 nucleotides are TGTGCCAGCAGCGCCGACAGGGTTACTGAAGCTTTCTTT.